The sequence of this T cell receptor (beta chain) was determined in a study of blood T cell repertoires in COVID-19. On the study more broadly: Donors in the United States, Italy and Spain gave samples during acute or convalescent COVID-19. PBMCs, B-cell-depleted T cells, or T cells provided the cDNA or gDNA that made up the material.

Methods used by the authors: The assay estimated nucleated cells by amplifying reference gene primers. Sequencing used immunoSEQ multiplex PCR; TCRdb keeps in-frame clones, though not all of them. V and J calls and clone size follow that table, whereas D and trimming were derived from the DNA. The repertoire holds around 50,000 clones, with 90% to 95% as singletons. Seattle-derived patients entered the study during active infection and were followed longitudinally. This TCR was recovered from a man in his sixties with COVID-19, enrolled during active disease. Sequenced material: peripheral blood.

The CDR3 DNA reads TGCGCCAGCAGCCCGTCCGACAGGGGGCAAGAGACCCAGTACTTC. As protein: CASSPSDRGQETQYF. V gene TRBV5-1 combines with J gene TRBJ2-5; 9 nucleotides align to TRBD1. The germline V gene has CDR1 SGHRS and CDR2 YFSETQ. The CDR3 sequence is 15 residues long. Trimming cost V 4 bases and J 2 bases; bases outside gene matches: 6.